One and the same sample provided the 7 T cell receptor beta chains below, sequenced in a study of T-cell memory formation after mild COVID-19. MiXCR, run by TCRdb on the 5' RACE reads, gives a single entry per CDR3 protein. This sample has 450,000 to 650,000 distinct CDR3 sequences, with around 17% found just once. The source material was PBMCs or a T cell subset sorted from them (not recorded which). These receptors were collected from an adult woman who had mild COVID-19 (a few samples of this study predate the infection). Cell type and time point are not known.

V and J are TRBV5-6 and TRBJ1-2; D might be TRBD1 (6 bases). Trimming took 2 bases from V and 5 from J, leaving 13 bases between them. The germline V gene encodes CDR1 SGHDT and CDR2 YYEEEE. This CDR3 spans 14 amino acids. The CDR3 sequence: CASSFAGGEYGYTF. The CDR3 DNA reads TGTGCCAGCAGCTTTGCTGGGGGCGAATATGGCTACACCTTC.

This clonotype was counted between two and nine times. CDR3 sequence: CASSLQGWGYTF. The CDR3 DNA follows: TGTGCCAGCAGTCTTCAGGGATGGGGCTACACCTTC. This sequence joins TRBV25-1 and TRBJ1-2; tentative D call: TRBD1 (5 bases). CDR3 length: 12 amino acids. The germline V gene has CDR1 MGHDK and CDR2 SYGVNS. Trimming took off 5 bases at V and 8 bases at J, with 12 bases between the two ends.

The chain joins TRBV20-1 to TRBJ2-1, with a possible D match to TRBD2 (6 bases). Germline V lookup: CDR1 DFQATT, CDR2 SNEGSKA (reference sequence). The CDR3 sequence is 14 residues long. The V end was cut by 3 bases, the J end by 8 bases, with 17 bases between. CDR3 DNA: TGCAGTGCTAGCCGGCGGGGAAGGTTTGATGAGCAGTTCTTC. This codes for CSASRRGRFDEQFF.

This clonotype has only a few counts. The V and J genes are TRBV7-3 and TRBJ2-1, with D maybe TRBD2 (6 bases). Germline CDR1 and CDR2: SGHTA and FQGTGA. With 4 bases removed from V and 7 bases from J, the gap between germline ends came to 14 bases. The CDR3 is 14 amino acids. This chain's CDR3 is CASSYDGAGNEQFF. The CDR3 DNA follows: TGTGCCAGCAGCTATGACGGGGCGGGAAATGAGCAGTTCTTC.

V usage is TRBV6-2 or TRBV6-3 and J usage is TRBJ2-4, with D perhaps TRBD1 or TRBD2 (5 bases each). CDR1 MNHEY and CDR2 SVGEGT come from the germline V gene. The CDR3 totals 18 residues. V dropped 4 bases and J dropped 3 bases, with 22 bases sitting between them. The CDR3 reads CASSFRSRDVISKNIQYF. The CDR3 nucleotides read TGTGCCAGCAGTTTCCGGTCCCGGGACGTGATCAGCAAAAACATTCAGTACTTC.

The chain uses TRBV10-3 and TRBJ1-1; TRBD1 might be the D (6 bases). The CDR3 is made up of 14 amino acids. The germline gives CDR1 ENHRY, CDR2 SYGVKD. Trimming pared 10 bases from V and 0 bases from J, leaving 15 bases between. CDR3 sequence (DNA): TGTGCCACCTCCGGAGGGGGGCTGAACACTGAAGCTTTCTTT. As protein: CATSGGGLNTEAFF.

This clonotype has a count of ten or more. CDR3 region: CASSRTGNQPQHF. CDR3 nucleotides: TGTGCCAGCAGTCGGACGGGAAATCAGCCCCAGCATTTT. The chain uses TRBV6-2 or TRBV6-3 and TRBJ1-5; unclear D gene. CDR3 size: 13 residues. Germline CDR1 MNHEY, CDR2 SVGEGT. The V end lost 5 bases, the J end lost 4 bases, and 9 bases lay between the germline ends.